This T cell receptor beta chain was documented in a study of regulatory T cells in long-lasting Graves disease. As for time point: newly diagnosed GD, antithyroid drugs for less than 3 months. Researchers made the TCR library from RNA that was extracted from PBMCs. Researchers made TCR beta libraries by using iRepertoire HTBI primers and running Arm-PCR on CDR3 regions. In TCRdb, the multiplex PCR reads were re-called with MiXCR into one record per CDR3 protein. The sample lists 620,000 or so distinct CDR3 sequences, approximately 15% occurring once. V was pared by 8 bases and J by 0 bases, with 11 bases between. CDR3 length: 13 residues. Germline lookup yields CDR1 GTSNPN and CDR2 SVGIG (reference sequence). These records were also assigned to another study, of T cells in Graves' hyperthyroidism and ophthalmopathy. That work contributes: The majority of expanded thyroid clonotypes above 0.001 also appeared in blood.

The origin of this receptor is a woman in her twenties or thirties with Graves disease. The input for sequencing was peripheral blood mononuclear cells (PBMCs), taken at new diagnosis, from a patient treated with antithyroid drugs. The chain recombines TRBV30 with TRBJ2-1; D unresolved. The CDR3 protein is CALTQSSYNEQFF. CDR3 nucleotide sequence: TGTGCCCTCACTCAGAGCTCCTACAATGAGCAGTTCTTC.